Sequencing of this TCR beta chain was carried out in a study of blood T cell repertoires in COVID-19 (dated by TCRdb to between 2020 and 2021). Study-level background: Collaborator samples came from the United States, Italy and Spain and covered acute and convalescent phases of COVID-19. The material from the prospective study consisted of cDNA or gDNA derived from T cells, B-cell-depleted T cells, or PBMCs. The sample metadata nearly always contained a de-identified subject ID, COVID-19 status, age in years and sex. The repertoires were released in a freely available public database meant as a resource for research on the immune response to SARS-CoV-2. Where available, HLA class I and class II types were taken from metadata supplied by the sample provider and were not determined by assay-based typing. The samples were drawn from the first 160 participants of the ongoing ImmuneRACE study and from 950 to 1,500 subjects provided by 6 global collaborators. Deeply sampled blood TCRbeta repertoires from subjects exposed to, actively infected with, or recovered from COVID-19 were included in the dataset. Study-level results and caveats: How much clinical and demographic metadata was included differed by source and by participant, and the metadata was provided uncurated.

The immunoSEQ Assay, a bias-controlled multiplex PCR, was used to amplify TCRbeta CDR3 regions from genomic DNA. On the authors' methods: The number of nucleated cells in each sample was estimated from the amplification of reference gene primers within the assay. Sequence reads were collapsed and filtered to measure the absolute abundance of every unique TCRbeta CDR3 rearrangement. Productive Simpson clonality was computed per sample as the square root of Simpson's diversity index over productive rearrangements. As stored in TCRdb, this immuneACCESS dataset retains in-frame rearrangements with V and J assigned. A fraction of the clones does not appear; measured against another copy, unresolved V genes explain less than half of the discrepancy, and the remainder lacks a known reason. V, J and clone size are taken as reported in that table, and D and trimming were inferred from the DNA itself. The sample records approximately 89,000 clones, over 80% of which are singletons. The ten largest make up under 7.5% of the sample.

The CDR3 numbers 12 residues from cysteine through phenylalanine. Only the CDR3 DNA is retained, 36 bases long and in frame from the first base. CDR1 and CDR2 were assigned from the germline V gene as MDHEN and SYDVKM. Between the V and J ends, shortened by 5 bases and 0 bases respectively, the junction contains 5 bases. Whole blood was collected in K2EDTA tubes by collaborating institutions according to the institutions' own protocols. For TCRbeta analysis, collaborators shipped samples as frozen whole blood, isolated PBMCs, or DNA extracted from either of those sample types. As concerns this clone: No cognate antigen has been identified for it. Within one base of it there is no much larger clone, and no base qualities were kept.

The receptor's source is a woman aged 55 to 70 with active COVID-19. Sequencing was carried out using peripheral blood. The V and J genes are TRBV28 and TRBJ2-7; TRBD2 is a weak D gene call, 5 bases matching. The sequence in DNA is TGTGCCAGCAGTGGGAGCTCCTACGAGCAGTACTTC. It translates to CASSGSSYEQYF.